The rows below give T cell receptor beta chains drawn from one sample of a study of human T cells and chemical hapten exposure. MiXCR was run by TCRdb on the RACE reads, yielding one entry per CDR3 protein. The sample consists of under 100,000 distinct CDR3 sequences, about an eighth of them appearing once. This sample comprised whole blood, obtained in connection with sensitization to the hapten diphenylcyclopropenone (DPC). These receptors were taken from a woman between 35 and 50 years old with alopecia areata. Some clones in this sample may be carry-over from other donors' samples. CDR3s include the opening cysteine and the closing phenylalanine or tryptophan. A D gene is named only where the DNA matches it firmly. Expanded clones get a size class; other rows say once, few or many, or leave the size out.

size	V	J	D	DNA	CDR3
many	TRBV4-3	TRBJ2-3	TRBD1	TGCGCCAGCAGCAGACGGACAGGGGAACCCACAGATACGCAGTATTTT	CASSRRTGEPTDTQYF
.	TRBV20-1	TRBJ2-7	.	TGCAGTGCTAGCCAAGGGCTGACCGGGGCTAGCTCCTACGAGCAGTACTTC	CSASQGLTGASSYEQYF
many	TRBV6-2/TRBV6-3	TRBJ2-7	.	TGTGCCAGCAGTAAGGGCTACGAGCAGTACTTC	CASSKGYEQYF
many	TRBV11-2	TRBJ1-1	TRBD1	TGTGCCAGCAGCTCAAACAGGGGGCGCGGGGCCACTGAAGCTTTCTTT	CASSSNRGRGATEAFF
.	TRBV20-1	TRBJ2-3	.	TGCAGTGCTAAGGCGGGCCGGGGCCCCACAGATACGCAGTATTTT	CSAKAGRGPTDTQYF
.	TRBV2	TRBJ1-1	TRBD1	TGTGCCAGCAAGGACAGGGAACGAATGAACACTGAAGCTTTCTTT	CASKDRERMNTEAFF
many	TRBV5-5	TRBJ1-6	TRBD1	TGTGCCAGCACACTAGGGACAGGGGATTATTCACCCCTCCACTTT	CASTLGTGDYSPLHF
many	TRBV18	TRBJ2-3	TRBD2	TGTGCCAGCTCACCGACTAGCGGGGAAACAGATACGCAGTATTTT	CASSPTSGETDTQYF
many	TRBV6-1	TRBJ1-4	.	TGTGCCAGCAGTGAAATCTTGGGCGATCGTGAAAAACTGTTTTTT	CASSEILGDREKLFF
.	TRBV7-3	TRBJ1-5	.	TGTGCCAGCGCCGCAGGGGATCTTCAGCCCCAGCATTTT	CASAAGDLQPQHF
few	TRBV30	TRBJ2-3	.	TGTGCCTGGAGTCCCACGGGTACGCAGTATTTT	CAWSPTGTQYF
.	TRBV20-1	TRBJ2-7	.	TGCAGTGCTAGAGAAGAGCCCTTCTCCTACGAGCAGTACTTC	CSAREEPFSYEQYF
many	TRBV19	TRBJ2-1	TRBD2	TGTGCCAGTAGTATAGATCTGTCTAGCGGGACTTACAATGAGCAGTTCTTC	CASSIDLSSGTYNEQFF
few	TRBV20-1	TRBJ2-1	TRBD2	TGCAGTGCTGACGGGACTAGCGGGAGTAATGAGCAGTTCTTC	CSADGTSGSNEQFF
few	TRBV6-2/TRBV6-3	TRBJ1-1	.	TGTGCCAGCCGGGGCATCGGTACTGAAGCTTTCTTT	CASRGIGTEAFF
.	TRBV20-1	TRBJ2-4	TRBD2	TGCAGTGCTAGACCTCCTTTGGGCAGCGGGAGTTCCTCTAGGGGCAAAACATGCAAAAACATTCAGTACTTC	CSARPPLGSGSSSRGKTCKNIQYF
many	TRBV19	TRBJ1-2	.	TGTGCCAGTAGTAATTCAGGGTATGACTATGGCTACACCTTC	CASSNSGYDYGYTF
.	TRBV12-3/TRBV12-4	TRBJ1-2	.	TGTGCCAGCAGTTTAGGGGTGGCGGGGACTGGCTACACCTTC	CASSLGVAGTGYTF
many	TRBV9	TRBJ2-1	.	TGTGCCAGCAGCGTAGTCAGCGGGTTATCCTACAATGAGCAGTTCTTC	CASSVVSGLSYNEQFF
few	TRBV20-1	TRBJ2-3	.	TGCAGTGCTAGGCCCGGGGCGGGGAGCACAGATACGCAGTATTTT	CSARPGAGSTDTQYF
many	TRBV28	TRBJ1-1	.	TGTGCCAGCAGTCCTAAGGGACACCCGAACACTGAAGCTTTCTTT	CASSPKGHPNTEAFF
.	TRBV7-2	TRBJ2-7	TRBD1	TGTGCCAGCAGCTCCCGGGACAGGGGACCCGAGCAGTACTTC	CASSSRDRGPEQYF
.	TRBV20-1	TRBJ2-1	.	TGCAGTGCTACGGGGAATGAGCAGTTCTTC	CSATGNEQFF
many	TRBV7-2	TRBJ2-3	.	TGTGCCAGCAGCTTAAGGGGGGGCGGCACAGATACGCAGTATTTT	CASSLRGGGTDTQYF
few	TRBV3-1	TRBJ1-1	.	TGTGCCAGCAGAACCTCCTCGACAGCGAACACTGAAGCTTTCTTT	CASRTSSTANTEAFF
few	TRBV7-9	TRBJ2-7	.	TGTGCCAGCAGCTTTAGTTGGACAGCCTACGAGCAGTACTTC	CASSFSWTAYEQYF
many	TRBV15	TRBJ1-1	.	TGTGCCACCAGCAGAGAGAGACAGTTTGAAGCTTTCTTT	CATSRERQFEAFF
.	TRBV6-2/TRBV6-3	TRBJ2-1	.	TGTGCCAGCAGTTATCTGAATGAGCAGTTCTTC	CASSYLNEQFF
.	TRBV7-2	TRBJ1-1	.	TGTGCCAGCAGCCTAAAGGGTCGACTTGAAGCTTTCTTT	CASSLKGRLEAFF
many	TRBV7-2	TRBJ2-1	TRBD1	TGTGCCAGCAGCCTCAGGCCGGACAGGGCAGTTGGCAATGAGCAGTTCTTC	CASSLRPDRAVGNEQFF
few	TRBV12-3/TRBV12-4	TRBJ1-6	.	TGTGCCAGCAGTTCGGAATGGAACTCACCCCTCCACTTT	CASSSEWNSPLHF
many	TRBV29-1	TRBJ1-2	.	TGCAGCGTTGCGGGCCTCAGGACTGGCTACACCTTC	CSVAGLRTGYTF
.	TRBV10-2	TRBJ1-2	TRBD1	TGCGCCAGCAGCACAACCCCTAGACAGGGGGATGGCTACACCTTC	CASSTTPRQGDGYTF
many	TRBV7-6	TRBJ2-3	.	TGTGCCAGCAGCCCATGGGGGGGCACAGATACGCAGTATTTT	CASSPWGGTDTQYF
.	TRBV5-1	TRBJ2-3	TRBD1	TGCGCCAGCAGCTTGACAGGGGATGGAGATACGCAGTATTTT	CASSLTGDGDTQYF
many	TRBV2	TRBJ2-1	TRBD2	TGTGCCAGCGGAGGACTAGCGGGAGGCTCTGAGCAGTTCTTC	CASGGLAGGSEQFF
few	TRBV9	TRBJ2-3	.	TGTGCCAGCAGCGCCCGACTGAGCGCAGTAGCAGATACGCAGTATTTT	CASSARLSAVADTQYF
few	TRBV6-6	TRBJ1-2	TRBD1	TGTGCCAGCAGTACCTGGGGACAGGGGCCCTTTGGCTACACCTTC	CASSTWGQGPFGYTF
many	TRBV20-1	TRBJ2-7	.	TGCAGCGGAGCGGGCGGAACCTACGAGCAGTACTTC	CSGAGGTYEQYF
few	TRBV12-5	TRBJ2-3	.	TGTGCTAGTGGATCCGGGACGCCGCGGGATACGCAGTATTTT	CASGSGTPRDTQYF
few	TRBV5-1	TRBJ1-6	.	TGCGCCAGCAGCTCTCGGCAGGGAGGCGCCTATAATTCACCCCTCCACTTT	CASSSRQGGAYNSPLHF
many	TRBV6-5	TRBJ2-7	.	TGTGCCAGCAGTTACTCTACCAGGACCTCCTACGAGCAGTACTTC	CASSYSTRTSYEQYF
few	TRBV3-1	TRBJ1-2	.	TGTGCCAGCACCACAAGTGACAGTGGCTACACCTTC	CASTTSDSGYTF
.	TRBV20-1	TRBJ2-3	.	TGCAGTGCGCAAGCGTCTAGCACAGATACGCAGTATTTT	CSAQASSTDTQYF
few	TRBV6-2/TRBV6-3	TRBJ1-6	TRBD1	TGTGCCAGCAGCTACAGGGGGAATTCACCCCTCCACTTT	CASSYRGNSPLHF
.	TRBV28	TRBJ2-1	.	TGTGCCAGCAGTCCCCCCCGGGCGGGTTACAATGAGCAGTTCTTC	CASSPPRAGYNEQFF
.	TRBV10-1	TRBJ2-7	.	TGCGCCAGCAGTGAGGCCCGGGAACTTGACGAGCAGTACTTC	CASSEARELDEQYF
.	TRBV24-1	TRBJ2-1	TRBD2	TGTGCCACCAGTGATTTTGGGCCTAGCGGAGACAATGAGCAGTTCTTC	CATSDFGPSGDNEQFF
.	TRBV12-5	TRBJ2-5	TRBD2	TGTGCTAGTGGTTTATCGGGGGGTCGGTCCCAGTACTTC	CASGLSGGRSQYF
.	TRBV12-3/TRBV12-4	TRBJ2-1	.	TGTGCCAGCCTTTTCCGGGGGACCTACAATGAGCAGTTCTTC	CASLFRGTYNEQFF
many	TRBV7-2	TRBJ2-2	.	TGTGCCAGCAGCTTACGACAGAGCACCGGGGAGCTGTTTTTT	CASSLRQSTGELFF
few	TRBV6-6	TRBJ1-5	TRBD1	TGTGCCAGCAGTTCGGGACAGCCTTCGTTGTCCCAGCATTTT	CASSSGQPSLSQHF
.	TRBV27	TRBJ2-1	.	TGTGCCAGCAGTTTATCAATAAATATATTCAGCCATGAGCAGTTCTTC	CASSLSINIFSHEQFF
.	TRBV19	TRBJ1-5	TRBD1	TGTGCCAGTAGTACCTTACAGGGGAGGTTGAGCAATCAGCCCCAGCATTTT	CASSTLQGRLSNQPQHF